These 23 T cell receptor beta chains came from one sample sequenced in a study of T-cell reconstitution after alpha-beta-depleted transplantation in children. The authors prepared the TCRbeta library with unique molecular identifiers. MiXCR, run by TCRdb on the PCR reads, gives a single entry per CDR3 protein. The data show 4,200 or so distinct CDR3 sequences, roughly 23% seen once. This specimen was PBMCs, mostly from graft donor cells, taken 60 days after TCRalphabeta/CD19-depleted stem cell transplant. The receptors shown here come from a boy less than two years old who had a stem cell transplant for acute myeloid leukemia, so the T cells may come from the graft donor.

This clonotype was observed many times. J is TRBJ2-5 and V is TRBV25-1; 8 bases line up with TRBD1. The V segment lost 4 bases and the J segment 1 base; nucleotides outside the gene matches: 8. The CDR3 consists of 16 residues. Per germline, CDR1 MGHDK and CDR2 SYGVNS. CDR3 nucleotides: TGTGCCAGCAGTGCCTCGGGACAGGCTCGCCAAGAGACCCAGTACTTC. Protein product: CASSASGQARQETQYF. Variable domain in full (rest from reference TRBV25-1 and TRBJ2-5): EADIYQTPRYLVIGTGKKITLECSQTMGHDKMYWYQQDPGMELHLIHYSYGVNSTEKGDLSSESTVSRIRTEHFPLTLESARPSHTSQYLCASSASGQARQETQYFGPGTRLLVL.

This clonotype was counted at least ten times. The V call is TRBV6-5, the J call TRBJ2-5; the D gene is possibly TRBD2 (6 bases). Germline-derived CDR1 and CDR2 are MNHEY and SVGAGI. V gave up 2 bases and J gave up 5 bases, with 12 bases separating them. The CDR3 has 14 amino acids. Here the CDR3 DNA reads TGTGCCAGCAGTTACCCGGGAGCCGGGGAGACCCAGTACTTC. Its translation is CASSYPGAGETQYF.

This clonotype is medium-sized in the sample. The chain joins TRBV6-2 or TRBV6-3 to TRBJ1-1, with D tentatively TRBD1 (6 bases). Trimming stripped 10 bases from V and 1 base from J, with 16 bases between. There are 14 residues in the CDR3. The germline V gene encodes CDR1 MNHEY and CDR2 SVGEGT. In DNA form, the CDR3 reads TGTGCCATCTCACTCCAGGGGCCGAACACTGAAGCTTTCTTT. It translates to CAISLQGPNTEAFF.

This clonotype was observed a handful of times. The rearrangement uses TRBV10-2 and TRBJ2-1; 12 positions match TRBD2. The CDR3 totals 15 residues. The ends lost 6 bases at V and 8 bases at J; junction bases unmatched: 8. Germline lookup yields CDR1 WSHSY and CDR2 SAAADI. CDR3 amino acids: CASRPTSGGWDEQFF. The CDR3 DNA sequence: TGCGCCAGCAGGCCTACTAGCGGGGGGTGGGATGAGCAGTTCTTC.

This clonotype was observed many times. The chain combines TRBV21-1 with TRBJ2-3; the table's D call TRBD1 went unverified against the DNA. TRBV21-1 is described as a pseudogene. The CDR3 totals 16 residues. DNA of the CDR3: TGTGCCAAAAACATGGGGCGACAGGGGGAAGCAGATACGCAGTATTTT. The encoded protein is CAKNMGRQGEADTQYF.

This clonotype was seen repeatedly, ten times or more. The rearrangement links TRBV15 to TRBJ1-5, with D possibly being TRBD1 (5 bases). The CDR3 length is 15 residues. V dropped 0 bases and J dropped 9 bases, with 15 bases sitting between them. In germline, CDR1 is LNHNV, CDR2 YYDKDF (reference sequence). The CDR3 loop reads CATSRERGGFRPQHF. CDR3 bases: TGTGCCACCAGCAGAGAGCGGGGCGGCTTCCGGCCCCAGCATTTT.

This clonotype is large (0.1 to 1%) by share. The gene calls are TRBV20-1 and TRBJ2-7; TRBD1 matches 8 bases. CDR1 and CDR2 from the germline V gene are DFQATT and SNEGSKA (reference sequence). The CDR3 spans 14 residues. V was clipped by 3 bases and J by 6 bases; unmatched bases: 10. Here the CDR3 DNA reads TGCAGTGCTAGCGGGGGACAGGCGGCTTCCGAGCAGTACTTC. Its translation is CSASGGQAASEQYF.

This clonotype was seen repeatedly, ten times or more. The CDR3 reads CASSELWWGHEADTQYF. The CDR3 region has the DNA TGTGCCAGCAGTGAACTGTGGTGGGGCCACGAGGCAGATACGCAGTATTTT. The chain uses TRBV25-1 and TRBJ2-3; D might be TRBD1 (5 bases). The CDR3 extends over 17 amino acids. Germline CDR1 and CDR2: MGHDK and SYGVNS. Trimming removed 2 bases at V and 4 bases at J, with 19 bases between.

The chain employs TRBV4-2 and TRBJ2-1, with 9 bases matching TRBD2. Trimming at V came to 8 bases and at J to 4 bases, leaving 12 bases not matched to a gene. Germline V gives CDR1 LGHNA, CDR2 YNFKEQ. The CDR3 extends over 16 amino acids. CDR3 region: CASGPGLAGEYNEQFF. CDR3 bases: TGTGCCAGCGGCCCCGGTTTAGCGGGGGAGTACAATGAGCAGTTCTTC.

This clonotype occurred many times. The chain joins TRBV11-2 to TRBJ2-1; the D is unclear. Trimming removed 3 bases from V and 0 bases from J, with 15 bases in between. The CDR3 sequence is 17 residues long. CDR1 and CDR2 from the germline V gene are SGHAT and FQNNGV. This CDR3 reads CASSFTSTRASYNEQFF. Written as DNA, the CDR3 is TGTGCCAGCAGCTTCACATCTACTCGAGCCTCCTACAATGAGCAGTTCTTC.

This clonotype was observed many times. The chain is built from TRBV6-6 and TRBJ1-6; TRBD1 matches at 8 bases. V shed 5 bases, J shed 9 bases, and the junction held 3 bases outside the gene matches. The CDR3 consists of 13 residues. CDR1 and CDR2 (germline): MNHNY, SVGAGI (reference sequence). As DNA, the CDR3 is TGTGCCAGCAGTCCGGACAGGGCTTCACCCCTCCACTTT. Encoded protein: CASSPDRASPLHF.

This clonotype was seen many times. This chain connects TRBV29-1 to TRBJ2-2; the D gene could be TRBD1 or TRBD2 (5 bases each). The V end was cut by 7 bases, the J end by 0 bases, with 12 bases between. Germline assignment: CDR1 SQVTM and CDR2 ANQGSEA. CDR3 length equals 14 residues. CDR3 nucleotides: TGCAGCGCAGAAGAGGGGACGAACACCGGGGAGCTGTTTTTT. Translating gives CSAEEGTNTGELFF.

This clonotype appeared many times. CDR3 DNA: TGTGCCAGCAGCTTTAGCGGGGAGTGGGAGACCCAGTACTTC. Protein sequence: CASSFSGEWETQYF. The V call is TRBV7-9, the J call TRBJ2-5; 8 positions agree with TRBD2. Germline-derived CDR1 and CDR2 are SEHNR and FQNEAQ (reference sequence). The CDR3 runs 14 residues. The V and J ends lost 3 bases and 5 bases, in that order; junction bases with no gene match: 5.

This clonotype appeared many times. This chain uses TRBV30 with TRBJ1-1, with D hard to call. V was clipped by 0 bases and J by 1 base, with 15 bases between them. The length of the CDR3 is 16 residues. Germline CDR1 GTSNPN, CDR2 SVGIG (reference sequence). The CDR3 loop reads CAWSVGLGAPNTEAFF. The CDR3 DNA is TGTGCCTGGAGTGTAGGCCTGGGCGCCCCGAACACTGAAGCTTTCTTT.

The rearrangement uses TRBV4-2 and TRBJ2-3; D unresolved. V was shortened by 10 bases and J by 11 bases, with 25 bases between the two germline ends. The V gene's germline CDR1 is LGHNA and CDR2 YNFKEQ. The CDR3 contains 14 residues. The CDR3: CAMSSGLLGSEQYF. In DNA, the CDR3 is TGTGCCATGAGCTCCGGGCTCCTCGGCTCTGAGCAGTATTTT.

The sample holds many counts of this clonotype. The rearrangement uses TRBV5-6 and TRBJ1-1, with D possibly being TRBD1 (6 bases). From germline, CDR1 is SGHDT and CDR2 YYEEEE. The CDR3 contains 16 residues. V lost 4 bases and J lost 5, with 21 bases in between. CDR3 in DNA: TGTGCCAGCAGCCTGGCGGGGGCCGCTTTCAGTACTGAAGCTTTCTTT. Protein product: CASSLAGAAFSTEAFF.

This clonotype was observed many times. This chain connects TRBV6-6 to TRBJ2-7; a weak D match, TRBD2 (5 bases). The CDR3 covers 13 residues. The germline V and J ends were trimmed by 5 bases and 4 bases, with 12 bases remaining between them. The germline CDR1 and CDR2 sequences are MNHNY and SVGAGI (reference sequence). The CDR3 nucleotides read TGTGCCAGCAGTGCGGGCCTGCGGTACGAGCAGTACTTC. Its protein product is CASSAGLRYEQYF.

Sample share makes this clonotype large. V and J are TRBV4-2 and TRBJ2-1; 9 bases fit TRBD1. Germline V gives CDR1 LGHNA, CDR2 YNFKEQ. The V and J ends lost 4 bases and 2 bases, in that order; junction bases with no gene match: 18. The CDR3 extends over 20 amino acids. CDR3 nucleotides: TGTGCCAGCAGCCCGAAGTCCCGGGACAGGGTACAGGGGACCTACAATGAGCAGTTCTTC. It translates to CASSPKSRDRVQGTYNEQFF.

By its share, this clonotype is large. V usage is TRBV20-1 and J usage is TRBJ1-5; D is perhaps TRBD1 (5 bases). The CDR3 is 12 residues long. Trimming removed 3 bases at V and 7 bases at J, with 10 bases between. CDR1 DFQATT and CDR2 SNEGSKA come from the germline V gene (reference sequence). CDR3: CSARQGGQPQHF. As DNA, the CDR3 is TGCAGTGCTAGGCAGGGAGGCCAGCCCCAGCATTTT.

This chain joins TRBV3-1 and TRBJ1-5; D is uncertain. Germline lookup yields CDR1 LGHDT and CDR2 YNNKEL (reference sequence). The CDR3 totals 19 residues. V was clipped by 10 bases and J by 4 bases, with 32 bases between them. The CDR3: CATSQDLGAGAAPNQPQHF. The CDR3 DNA sequence: TGTGCCACCTCCCAAGATCTTGGCGCAGGTGCGGCTCCTAATCAGCCCCAGCATTTT.

The sample holds a few counts of this clonotype. It may be a read error: a sequence one base away is much more abundant. The gene calls are TRBV20-1 and TRBJ1-6; TRBD1 is a possible D gene (5 bases). Germline V gives CDR1 DFQATT, CDR2 SNEGSKA (reference sequence). This CDR3 spans 16 amino acids. CDR3 bases: TGCTGTGCTATTTCGTCACGCAACGGGGCATGGTCACCCCTCCACTTT. Translation: CCAISSRNGAWSPLHF.

This clonotype was picked up many times. In DNA, the CDR3 is TGCAGTGCTAGACAGGAACTGGGGGGTAAAAACATTCAGTACTTC. Encoded protein: CSARQELGGKNIQYF. This rearrangement joins TRBV20-1 to TRBJ2-4; D is possibly TRBD2 (6 bases). V lost 2 bases and J 4 bases, leaving 15 bases between the germline ends. Germline values: CDR1 DFQATT, CDR2 SNEGSKA (reference sequence). The CDR3 is made up of 15 amino acids.

This clonotype was seen many times. This chain connects TRBV25-1 to TRBJ1-6; 9 positions match TRBD1. The CDR3 has 16 residues. Germline trimming cut 5 bases from V and 7 bases from J; bases unmatched to any gene: 9. Germline CDR1 is MGHDK and CDR2 is SYGVNS. The CDR3 loop is CASSPGQGPLNSPLHF. CDR3 DNA sequence: TGTGCCAGCAGTCCGGGACAGGGACCATTGAATTCACCCCTCCACTTT.